This TCR beta chain is from a study of identical twins. V was pared by 5 bases and J by 4 bases, with 18 bases between. The CDR3 is made up of 15 amino acids. Per the germline V gene, CDR1 is SGHTA and CDR2 is FQGNSA. Each CDR3 protein is one row after TCRdb ran MiXCR on the 5' RACE reads. The sample lists 550,000 to 700,000 distinct CDR3 sequences; 21% were seen once. The same data also went into a second study, on T cells expressing NK-cell markers. This second study says: The sequencing cohort of eight donors included seven HCMV-seropositive individuals and one seronegative individual. The contribution of dominant NKG2C+ clonotypes to CD8+ T cells in a handful of donors was roughly 1.0-7.5%.

The receptor was isolated from a woman aged 18-29 years in good health. The rearrangement joins TRBV7-2 to TRBJ2-7, with a tentative D call TRBD2 (6 bases). The sample consisted of PBMCs. In nucleotides, the CDR3 is TGTGCCAGCAGCCTATACGGGGGAACGTTATACGAGCAGTACTTC. Its translation is CASSLYGGTLYEQYF.